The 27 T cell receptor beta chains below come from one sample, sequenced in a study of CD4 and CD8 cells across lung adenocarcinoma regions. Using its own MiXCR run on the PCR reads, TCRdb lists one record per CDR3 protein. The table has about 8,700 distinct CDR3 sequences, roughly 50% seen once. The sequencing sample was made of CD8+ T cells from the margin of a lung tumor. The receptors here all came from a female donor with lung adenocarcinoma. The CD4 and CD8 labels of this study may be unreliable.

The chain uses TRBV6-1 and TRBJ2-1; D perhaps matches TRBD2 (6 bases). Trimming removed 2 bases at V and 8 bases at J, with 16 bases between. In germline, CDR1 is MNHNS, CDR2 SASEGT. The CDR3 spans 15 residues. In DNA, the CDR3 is TGTGCCAGCAGTGAATTTGGCGGGATGGGCGATGAGCAGTTCTTC. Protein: CASSEFGGMGDEQFF.

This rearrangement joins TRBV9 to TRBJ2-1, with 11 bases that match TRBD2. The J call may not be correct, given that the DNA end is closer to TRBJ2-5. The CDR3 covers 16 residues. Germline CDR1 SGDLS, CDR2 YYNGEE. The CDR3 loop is CASSVTGLAVQETQYF. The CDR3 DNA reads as TGTGCCAGCAGCGTTACGGGACTAGCGGTCCAAGAGACCCAGTACTTC.

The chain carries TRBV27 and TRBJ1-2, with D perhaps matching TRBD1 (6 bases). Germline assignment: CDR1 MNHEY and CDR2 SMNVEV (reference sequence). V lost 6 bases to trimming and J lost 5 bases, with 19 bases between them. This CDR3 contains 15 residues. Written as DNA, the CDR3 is TGTGCCAGCAGCCCCACCCGGGGGGGGCCTTATGGCTACACCTTC. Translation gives CASSPTRGGPYGYTF.

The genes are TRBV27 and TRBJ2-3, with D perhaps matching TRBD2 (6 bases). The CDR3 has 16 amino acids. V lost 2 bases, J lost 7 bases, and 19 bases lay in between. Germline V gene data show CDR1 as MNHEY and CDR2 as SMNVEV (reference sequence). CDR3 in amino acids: CASSLKGNGGKNTQYF. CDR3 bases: TGTGCCAGCAGTTTAAAGGGAAACGGGGGTAAAAATACGCAGTATTTT.

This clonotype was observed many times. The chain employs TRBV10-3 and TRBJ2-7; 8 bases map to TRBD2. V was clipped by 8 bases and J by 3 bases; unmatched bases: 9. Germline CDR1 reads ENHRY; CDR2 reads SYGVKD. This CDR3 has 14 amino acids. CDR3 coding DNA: TGTGCCATCCCGGGGGGGGGGGTATTCTACGAGCAGTACGTC. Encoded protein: CAIPGGGVFYEQYV.

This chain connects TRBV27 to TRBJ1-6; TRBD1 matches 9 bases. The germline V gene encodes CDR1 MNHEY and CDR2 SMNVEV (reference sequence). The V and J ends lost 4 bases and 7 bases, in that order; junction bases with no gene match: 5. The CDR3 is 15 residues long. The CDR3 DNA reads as TGTGCCAGCAGTTCTAGGGACAGGGTGAATTCACCCCTCCACTTT. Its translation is CASSSRDRVNSPLHF.

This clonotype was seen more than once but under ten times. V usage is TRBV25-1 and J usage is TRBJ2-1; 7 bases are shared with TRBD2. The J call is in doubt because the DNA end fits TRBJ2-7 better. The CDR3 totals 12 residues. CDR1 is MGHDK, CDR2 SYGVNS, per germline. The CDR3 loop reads CASRPHGGEQYF. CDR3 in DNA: TGTGCCAGCAGACCCCACGGGGGGGAGCAGTACTTC.

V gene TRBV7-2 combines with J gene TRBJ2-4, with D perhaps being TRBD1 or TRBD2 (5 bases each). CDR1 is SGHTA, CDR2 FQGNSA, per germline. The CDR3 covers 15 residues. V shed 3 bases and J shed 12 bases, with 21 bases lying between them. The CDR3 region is CASSLGLGAKDTQYF. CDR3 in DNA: TGTGCCAGCAGCTTGGGGCTGGGAGCCAAAGACACTCAGTACTTC.

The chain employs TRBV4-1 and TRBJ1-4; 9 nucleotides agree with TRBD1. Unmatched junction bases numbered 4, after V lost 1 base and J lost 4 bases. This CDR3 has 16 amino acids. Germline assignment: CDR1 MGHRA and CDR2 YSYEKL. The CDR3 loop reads CASSQVRGQGNEKLFF. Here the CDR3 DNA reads TGCGCCAGCAGCCAAGTTAGGGGACAGGGTAATGAAAAACTGTTTTTT.

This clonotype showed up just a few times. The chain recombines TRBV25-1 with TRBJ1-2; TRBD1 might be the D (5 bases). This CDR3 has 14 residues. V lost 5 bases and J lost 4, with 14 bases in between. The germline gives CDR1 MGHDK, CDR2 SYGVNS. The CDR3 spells CASSPNPTAYGYTF. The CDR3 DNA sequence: TGTGCCAGCAGTCCCAACCCGACAGCCTATGGCTACACCTTC.

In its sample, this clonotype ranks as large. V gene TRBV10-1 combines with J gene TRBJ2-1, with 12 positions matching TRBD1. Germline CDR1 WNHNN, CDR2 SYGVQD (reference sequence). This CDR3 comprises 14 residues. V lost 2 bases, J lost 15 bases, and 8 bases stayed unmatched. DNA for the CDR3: TGCGCCAGCAGTGAGCTGGGGACAGGGGGCGTTCGGTTCTTC. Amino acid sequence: CASSELGTGGVRFF.

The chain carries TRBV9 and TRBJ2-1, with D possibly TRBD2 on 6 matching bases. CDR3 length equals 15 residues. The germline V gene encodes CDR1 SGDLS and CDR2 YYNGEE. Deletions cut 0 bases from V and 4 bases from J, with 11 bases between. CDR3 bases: TGTGCCAGCAGCGTAGCTTTTGGAGGGTACAATGAGCAGTTCTTC. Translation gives CASSVAFGGYNEQFF.

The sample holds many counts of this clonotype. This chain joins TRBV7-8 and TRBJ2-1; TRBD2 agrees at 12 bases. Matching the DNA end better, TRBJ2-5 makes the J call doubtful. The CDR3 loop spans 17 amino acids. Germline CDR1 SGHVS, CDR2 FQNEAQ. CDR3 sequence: CASSSGLAGLIGETQYF. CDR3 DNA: TGTGCCAGCAGCTCGGGACTAGCGGGCCTCATCGGGGAGACCCAGTACTTC.

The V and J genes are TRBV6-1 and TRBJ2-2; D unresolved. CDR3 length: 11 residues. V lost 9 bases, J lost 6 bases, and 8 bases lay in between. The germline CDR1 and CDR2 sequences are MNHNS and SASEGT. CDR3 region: CASIRSGELFF. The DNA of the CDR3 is TGTGCCAGTATTAGGTCCGGGGAGCTGTTTTTT.

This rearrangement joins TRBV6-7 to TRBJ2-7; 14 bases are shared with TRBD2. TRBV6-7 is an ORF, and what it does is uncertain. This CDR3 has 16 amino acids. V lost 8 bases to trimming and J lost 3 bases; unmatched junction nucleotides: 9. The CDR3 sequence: CASLGTSGSDIYEQYF. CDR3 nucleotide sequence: TGTGCCAGCTTAGGGACTAGCGGGAGTGATATCTACGAGCAGTACTTC.

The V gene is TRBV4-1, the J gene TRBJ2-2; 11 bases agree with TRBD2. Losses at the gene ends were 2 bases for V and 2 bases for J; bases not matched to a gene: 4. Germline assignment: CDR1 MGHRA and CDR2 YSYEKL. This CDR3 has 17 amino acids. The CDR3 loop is CASSQKTSGVNTGELFF. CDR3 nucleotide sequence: TGCGCCAGCAGCCAAAAGACTAGCGGGGTTAACACCGGGGAGCTGTTTTTT.

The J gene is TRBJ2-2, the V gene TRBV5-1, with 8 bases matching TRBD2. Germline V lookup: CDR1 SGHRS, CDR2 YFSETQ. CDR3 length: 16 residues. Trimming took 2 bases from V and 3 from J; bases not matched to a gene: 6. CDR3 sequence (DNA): TGCGCCAGCAGCTTTTTGCCAGCGGGAGACACCGGGGAGCTGTTTTTT. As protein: CASSFLPAGDTGELFF.

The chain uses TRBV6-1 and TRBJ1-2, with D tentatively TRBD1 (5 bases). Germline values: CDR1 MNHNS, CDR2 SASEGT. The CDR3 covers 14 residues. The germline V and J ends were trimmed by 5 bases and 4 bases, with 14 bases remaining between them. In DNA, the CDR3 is TGTGCCAGCAGTCTCCTCCCCGACAGCTATGGCTACACCTTC. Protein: CASSLLPDSYGYTF.

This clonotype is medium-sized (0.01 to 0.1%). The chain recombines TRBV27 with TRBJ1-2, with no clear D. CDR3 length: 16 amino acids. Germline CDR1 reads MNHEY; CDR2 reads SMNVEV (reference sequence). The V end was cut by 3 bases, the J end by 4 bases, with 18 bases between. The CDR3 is CASSFKSRGIFYGYTF. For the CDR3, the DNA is TGTGCCAGCAGTTTCAAATCCCGGGGTATTTTCTATGGCTACACCTTC.

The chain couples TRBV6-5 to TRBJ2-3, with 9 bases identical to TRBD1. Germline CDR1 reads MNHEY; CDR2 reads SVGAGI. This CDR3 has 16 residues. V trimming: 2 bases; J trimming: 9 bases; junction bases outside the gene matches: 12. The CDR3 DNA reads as TGTGCCAGCAGTTACCTCCCGACAGGGGGGTCAAACACGCAGTATTTT. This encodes CASSYLPTGGSNTQYF.

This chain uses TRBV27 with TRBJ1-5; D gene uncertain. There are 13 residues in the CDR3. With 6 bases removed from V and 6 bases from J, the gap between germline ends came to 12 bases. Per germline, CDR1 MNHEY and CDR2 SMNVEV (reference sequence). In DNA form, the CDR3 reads TGTGCCAGCAGACCTTCCCAGAGTCAGCCCCAGCATTTT. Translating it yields CASRPSQSQPQHF.

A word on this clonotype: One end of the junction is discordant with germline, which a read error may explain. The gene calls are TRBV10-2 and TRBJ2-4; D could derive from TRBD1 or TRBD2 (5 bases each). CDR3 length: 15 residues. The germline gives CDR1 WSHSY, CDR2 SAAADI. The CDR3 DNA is TGCGCCAGCAGTACGGGGCGGCGAGACAAAAACACTCAGTATTTC. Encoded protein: CASSTGRRDKNTQYF.

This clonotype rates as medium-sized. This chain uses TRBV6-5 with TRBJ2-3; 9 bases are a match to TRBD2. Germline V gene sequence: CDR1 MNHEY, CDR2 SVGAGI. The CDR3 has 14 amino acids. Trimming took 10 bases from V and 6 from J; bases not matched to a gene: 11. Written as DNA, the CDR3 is TGTGCCACCAGAGGGACTAGCATTTTGGATACGCAGTATTTT. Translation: CATRGTSILDTQYF.

The CDR3 sequence: CASSGGTSGSQTQYF. DNA for the CDR3: TGTGCCAGCAGCGGGGGGACTAGCGGGAGTCAGACCCAGTACTTC. The V and J genes are TRBV11-2 and TRBJ2-1; 14 positions match TRBD2. The closer fit of TRBJ2-5 to the DNA end suggests the J call may be wrong. The CDR3 totals 15 residues. Germline V gene sequence: CDR1 SGHAT, CDR2 FQNNGV.

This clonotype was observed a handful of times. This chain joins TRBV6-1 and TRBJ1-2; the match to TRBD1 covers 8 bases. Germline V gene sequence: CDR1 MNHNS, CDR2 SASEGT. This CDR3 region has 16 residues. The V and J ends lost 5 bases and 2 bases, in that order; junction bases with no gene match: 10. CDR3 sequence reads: CASSQRGGQGNYGYTF. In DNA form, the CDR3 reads TGTGCCAGCAGTCAACGGGGTGGACAGGGAAACTATGGCTACACCTTC.

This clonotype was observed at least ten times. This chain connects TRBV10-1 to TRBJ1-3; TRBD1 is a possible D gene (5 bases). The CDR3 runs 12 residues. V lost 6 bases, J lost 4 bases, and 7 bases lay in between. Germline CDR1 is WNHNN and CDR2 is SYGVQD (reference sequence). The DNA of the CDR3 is TGCGCCAGCAGCCCAGGGGGAAACACCATATATTTT. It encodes CASSPGGNTIYF.

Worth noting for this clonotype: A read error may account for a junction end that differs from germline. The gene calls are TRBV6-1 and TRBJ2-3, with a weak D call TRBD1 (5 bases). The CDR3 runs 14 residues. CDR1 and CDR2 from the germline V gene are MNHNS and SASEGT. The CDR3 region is CASIWGSGQETQYF. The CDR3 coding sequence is TGTGCGAGCATATGGGGTTCAGGGCAAGAGACCCAGTATTTT.